The 21 T cell receptor beta chains presented below share a single source sample, sequenced in a study of CD8+ T cells in alopecia areata (dated 2018 in TCRdb). Library method: the immunoSEQ multiplex PCR assay. RNA was extracted from all samples and reverse transcribed into cDNA, which served as template for TCR sequencing. Held by TCRdb, this immuneACCESS table contains in-frame sequences only and omits some clones. Under half of the omission traces to an unresolved V gene where checked; the cause of the rest is unknown. The table puts 90,000 to 130,000 clones in this sample, none counted just once. 20% of the sample is held by the ten biggest clonotypes. The material sequenced was lesional skin. These receptor sequences come from a C3H/HeJ mouse with alopecia areata. Mice from this strain have the MHC haplotype H2-k.

This clone was counted a few times. The genes and germline here are from mouse. The read halts 4 residues ahead of the CDR3 end, with the missing end drawn from the germline J gene. This sequence joins TRBV19 and TRBJ2-2, with a possible D match to TRBD1 (6 bases). Germline CDR1 and CDR2: FNHDT and SITEND (reference sequence). The CDR3 has 14 residues. Between the trimmed V and J ends, which lost 4 bases and 5 bases, there was a span of 12 bases. CDR3 sequence: CASSYRDKTGQLYF. Partial CDR3 DNA: TGTGCCAGCAGTTACCGGGACAAAACCGGG. Drawing the rest from reference TRBV19 and TRBJ2-2, the complete variable domain is GGIITQTPKFLIGQEGQKLTLKCQQNFNHDTMYWYRQDSGKGLRLIYYSITENDLQKGDLSEGYDASREKKSSFSLTVTSAQKNEMAVFLCASSYRDKTGQLYFGEGSKLTVL.

Comment on this clone: Gene labels here are mouse ones. From the germline J gene comes the end of the CDR3, since the read stops 4 residues before it. This sequence joins TRBV13-3 and TRBJ2-2, with 7 bases fitting TRBD2. CDR1 and CDR2 (germline): NNHDY, SYVADS. Losses at the gene ends were 3 bases for V and 4 bases for J; bases not matched to a gene: 9. The CDR3 loop spans 16 amino acids. The DNA read from the CDR3 is TGTGCCAGCAGTGGAGGCTGGGGGTTAGGCACCGGG. Its translation: CASSGGWGLGTG. In full, the CDR3 is CASSGGWGLGTGQLYF.

Concerning this clone: Germline and genes: mouse. The read ends 4 residues early relative to the CDR3; the germline J gene fills the gap. V gene TRBV1 combines with J gene TRBJ2-3; TRBD1 agrees at 7 bases. This CDR3 contains 14 residues. The V gene's germline CDR1 is NSQYPW and CDR2 LRSPGD (reference sequence). With V trimmed by 6 bases and J by 0 bases, 3 bases remained unmatched. The CDR3 bases that were read are TGCACCTGCAGCCGGGACAGTAGTGCAGAA. Residues: CTCSRDSSAE. The whole CDR3 region reads CTCSRDSSAETLYF.

This clone has more than one count but fewer than ten. The gene names given are mouse names. The read halts 4 residues ahead of the CDR3 end, with the missing end drawn from the germline J gene. The chain uses TRBV13-3 and TRBJ2-2, with 8 bases aligning to TRBD2. This CDR3 is built from 15 residues. Germline trimming cut 3 bases from V and 4 bases from J; bases unmatched to any gene: 5. Germline values: CDR1 NNHDY, CDR2 SYVADS. The CDR3 DNA, read in part, is TGTGCCAGCAGTGCGGCTGGGGGGCCCACCGGG. This gives the protein CASSAAGGPTG. The whole CDR3 sequence reads CASSAAGGPTGQLYF.

This clone was seen only a few times. Gene labels here are mouse ones. The CDR3 DNA, read in part, is TGTGCCAGCAGTGATGGGGGACAGAGGGGCGAA. This sequence encodes CASSDGGQRGE. The CDR3 as a whole reads CASSDGGQRGERLFF. The chain combines TRBV13-3 with TRBJ1-4; 7 bases agree with TRBD1. The read ends 4 residues shy of where the CDR3 ends; the end is completed using the germline J gene. The germline gives CDR1 NNHDY, CDR2 SYVADS. The CDR3 contains 15 residues.

This clone was counted between two and nine times. The germline and genes are mouse ones. The CDR3 extends 4 residues past the end of the read, so its final part is completed from the germline J gene. The J gene is TRBJ1-1, the V gene TRBV1; possible D gene TRBD1, 6 bases. The ends were cut back, 0 bases at V and 4 bases at J, with 12 bases in the middle. There are 15 residues in the CDR3. Germline V lookup: CDR1 NSQYPW, CDR2 LRSPGD (reference sequence). The part of the CDR3 DNA that was read is TGCACCTGCAGTGCAGATGAACGGACAGTCACA. It yields the protein CTCSADERTVT. The CDR3 as a whole reads CTCSADERTVTEVFF.

This clone was seen only a few times. These gene names are mouse names. The read finishes 4 residues shy of the CDR3 end, and the germline J gene is used to complete it. The chain recombines TRBV13-2 with TRBJ1-2; TRBD1 agrees at 7 bases. Germline V gene sequence: CDR1 NNHNN, CDR2 SYGAGS (reference sequence). This CDR3 spans 15 amino acids. Trimming at V came to 0 bases and at J to 0 bases, leaving 2 bases not matched to a gene. CDR3 DNA (partial): TGTGCCAGCGGTGATGGGCAGGGGGCAAACTCC. This sequence encodes CASGDGQGANS. The entire CDR3 is CASGDGQGANSDYTF.

This clone was seen only a few times. At residue 12, the TCRdb amino acid sequence and the translated nucleotide sequence differ, so the protein here is the DNA translation. Mouse germline and gene names are used. The read ends 3 residues shy of where the CDR3 ends; the end is completed using the germline J gene. V and J are TRBV13-3 and TRBJ1-6, with 12 bases lining up with TRBD1. TRBJ1-6 carries the ORF label, with uncertain function. The CDR3 contains 15 residues. Per the germline V gene, CDR1 is NNHDY and CDR2 is SYVADS. Trimming removed 5 bases from V and 10 bases from J; junction bases left unmatched: 7. The part of the CDR3 DNA that was read is TGTGCCAGCAGGGCACGGGACAGGGGGCGCTCGCCC. Translating gives CASRARDRGRSP. The whole CDR3 protein reads CASRARDRGRSPLYF.

This clone has more than one count but fewer than ten. Gene names are the mouse ones. The missing CDR3 end, 4 residues past where the read stops, is filled in from the germline J gene. This sequence joins TRBV13-3 and TRBJ2-5; the match to TRBD2 covers 7 bases. The CDR3 spans 13 residues. Germline V gene sequence: CDR1 NNHDY, CDR2 SYVADS. CDR3 DNA, as far as it was read: TGTGCCAGCAGTGGTGGACTGGAAGAC. Encoded protein: CASSGGLED. The entire CDR3 is CASSGGLEDTQYF.

This clone was observed a few times. Germline and genes here are mouse. The CDR3 goes on 4 residues after the read ends, and that part is filled in from the germline J gene. This chain uses TRBV19 with TRBJ2-4; 8 bases match TRBD2. Per the germline V gene, CDR1 is FNHDT and CDR2 is SITEND (reference sequence). The CDR3 contains 14 residues. The junction had 6 bases not matched to a gene; V was cut back by 6 bases and J by 3 bases. CDR3: CASTLWGEQNTLYF. CDR3 bases read: TGTGCCAGCACCCTCTGGGGGGAACAAAAC.

This clone showed up just a few times. Gene names are mouse gene names. Coverage ceases 4 residues before the CDR3 finishes, and the germline J gene fills in the end. V usage is TRBV1 and J usage is TRBJ2-3, with TRBD2 matching over 10 bases. The germline V gene has CDR1 NSQYPW and CDR2 LRSPGD (reference sequence). J lost 2 bases, V lost 3 bases, and 5 bases had no gene match. This CDR3 is 16 amino acids long. This chain's CDR3 is CTCSAGLGVDAETLYF. The DNA read from the CDR3 is TGCACCTGCAGTGCCGGACTGGGGGTTGATGCAGAA. The complete variable domain, with remaining parts taken from reference TRBV1 and TRBJ2-3, reads VTLLEQNPRWRLVPRGQAVNLRCILKNSQYPWMSWYQQDLQKQLQWLFTLRSPGDKEVKSLPGADYLATRVTDTELRLQVANMSQGRTLYCTCSAGLGVDAETLYFGSGTRLTVL.

This clone was seen only a few times. At residue 11, the TCRdb protein departs from the DNA translation, so the protein shown here was derived from the DNA itself. Mouse gene names and germline throughout. Coverage ceases 3 residues before the CDR3 finishes, and the germline J gene fills in the end. The chain recombines TRBV13-3 with TRBJ1-3; D perhaps matches TRBD1 (5 bases). Trimming cost V 6 bases and J 1 base, with 11 bases left between them. CDR3 length: 14 residues. The V gene's germline CDR1 is NNHDY and CDR2 SYVADS. The CDR3 is CASTIDRSGNTLYF. CDR3 bases read: TGTGCCAGCACTATCGACAGATCTGGAAATACG.

A remark on this clone: Here the gene names and germline are mouse. The CDR3 is cut off 4 residues early in the read; its end comes from the germline J gene. The sample carries other DNA sequences with the same CDR3. The gene calls are TRBV1 and TRBJ2-5, with TRBD2 matching over 8 bases. V lost 0 bases, J lost 3 bases, and 2 bases stayed unmatched. This CDR3 has 15 residues. Germline V lookup: CDR1 NSQYPW, CDR2 LRSPGD (reference sequence). The CDR3 sequence is CTCSADRTGQDTQYF. The part of the CDR3 DNA that was read is TGCACCTGCAGTGCAGATCGGACTGGGCAAGAC.

As for this clone: The listed genes are named as in mouse. From the germline J gene comes the end of the CDR3, since the read stops 4 residues before it. The chain combines TRBV13-1 with TRBJ1-1; tentatively, D is TRBD1 (6 bases). Germline V gene sequence: CDR1 NSHNY, CDR2 SYGAGN. The V gene lost 2 bases and the J gene lost 4 bases, with 9 bases spanning the gap. The CDR3 runs to 13 residues. The sequenced part of the CDR3 DNA is TGTGCCAGCAGTGAGTGGGGGGCCACA. It translates to CASSEWGAT. The whole CDR3 sequence reads CASSEWGATEVFF.

As for this clone: The genes are named according to mouse. CDR3 protein: CASRQGNYAEQFF. Partial CDR3 DNA: TGTGCCAGTCGACAGGGGAACTATGCT. The rearrangement uses TRBV13-3 and TRBJ2-1, with 8 nucleotides matching TRBD1. The read finishes 4 residues shy of the CDR3 end, and the germline J gene is used to complete it. This CDR3 has 13 residues. Losses at the gene ends were 8 bases for V and 1 base for J; bases not matched to a gene: 2. Germline values: CDR1 NNHDY, CDR2 SYVADS.

Comments on this clone: The gene symbols are mouse symbols. The read ends 4 residues shy of where the CDR3 ends; the end is completed using the germline J gene. V usage is TRBV13-3 and J usage is TRBJ1-4; 8 positions match TRBD1. Germline V gene data show CDR1 as NNHDY and CDR2 as SYVADS. The CDR3 has 14 amino acids. Trimming removed 9 bases from V and 4 bases from J; junction bases left unmatched: 8. CDR3 sequence: CATRRDRSNERLFF. The DNA read from the CDR3 is TGTGCCACTAGGAGGGACAGGAGCAACGAA. Drawing the rest from reference TRBV13-3 and TRBJ1-4, the complete variable domain is EAAVTQSPRSKVAVTGGKVTLSCHQTNNHDYMYWYRQDTGHGLRLIHYSYVADSTEKGDIPDGYKASRPSQENFSLILELASLSQTAVYFCATRRDRSNERLFFGHGTKLSVL.

This clone was detected a few times. The protein recorded in TCRdb does not match the translated DNA at residue 13; the protein presented here comes from translating the DNA. Germline and genes: mouse. The sequence runs out 3 residues before the end of the CDR3; the remainder is reconstructed from the germline J gene. The chain recombines TRBV1 with TRBJ1-6, with D possibly being TRBD1 (5 bases). TRBJ1-6 is noted as an ORF with a role that remains uncertain. Germline values: CDR1 NSQYPW, CDR2 LRSPGD (reference sequence). V was trimmed by 4 bases and J by 0 bases, leaving 10 bases between them. The CDR3 runs 16 residues. The sequenced part of the CDR3 DNA is TGCACCTGCAGTGGGACAAAATATTCCTATAATTCGCCC. The encoded protein is CTCSGTKYSYNSP. In full, the CDR3 reads CTCSGTKYSYNSPLYF.

This clone was recorded a few times. The listed genes are named as in mouse. The CDR3 end lies 4 residues beyond the end of the read and is filled in from the germline J gene. The V gene is TRBV13-1, the J gene TRBJ2-1, with D perhaps matching TRBD1 (6 bases). V dropped 6 bases and J dropped 3 bases, with 13 bases sitting between them. Germline V gene sequence: CDR1 NSHNY, CDR2 SYGAGN. This CDR3 comprises 14 residues. The covered CDR3 bases are TGTGCCAGCAATTTGGGACAAAGCTATGCT. As protein: CASNLGQSYA. The whole CDR3 sequence is CASNLGQSYAEQFF.

In the case of this clone: The gene names given are mouse names. The CDR3 end lies 4 residues beyond the end of the read and is filled in from the germline J gene. This sequence joins TRBV19 and TRBJ2-7; 13 positions match TRBD2. This CDR3 spans 15 amino acids. The germline V gene has CDR1 FNHDT and CDR2 SITEND (reference sequence). CDR3 DNA (partial): TGTGCCAGCAGTTTCGGACTGGGGGGGCGAGAT. This translates into CASSFGLGGRD. The CDR3 as a whole reads CASSFGLGGRDEQYF.

As to this clone: Gene names refer to mouse genes. The read falls 4 residues short of the CDR3 end, and the missing part is taken from the germline J gene. The chain is built from TRBV13-3 and TRBJ2-2, with TRBD2 matching 8 bases. Germline V gene data show CDR1 as NNHDY and CDR2 as SYVADS. CDR3 length: 16 residues. Germline trimming cut 2 bases from V and 2 bases from J; bases unmatched to any gene: 5. The CDR3 loop reads CASSEGGGLNTGQLYF. The covered CDR3 bases are TGTGCCAGCAGTGAAGGGGGGGGCCTTAACACCGGG.

Note on this clone: Genes and germline are mouse. Read data end 4 residues before the CDR3 end; the end is taken from the germline J gene. The chain joins TRBV13-3 to TRBJ2-2; D is undetermined. The ends were cut back, 3 bases at V and 2 bases at J, with 8 bases in the middle. There are 14 residues in the CDR3. Looked up from germline, CDR1 is NNHDY and CDR2 is SYVADS. The sequenced part of the CDR3 DNA is TGTGCCAGCAGTGGTCTGGATAACACCGGG. Its translation is CASSGLDNTG. The full CDR3 protein is CASSGLDNTGQLYF.